Sequencing of this T cell receptor (beta chain) was carried out in a study of shared clonotypes between healthy human individuals (dated by TCRdb to 2018 to 2021). Regarding the study in general: A couple of women and three men aged 18 to 49 years were included in the cohort. For each donor, three plates each were used for CD4 naive and CD4 memory, two plates were used for CD8 naive, and one plate was used for CD8 memory. To increase sequencing depth and limit assay-specific biases, TCR repertoire library preparation and sequencing were carried out by different laboratories using diverse techniques. To estimate repertoire size and how much clonotype sharing occurs between individuals, the study deeply sequenced the blood TCR repertoires of roughly 5 healthy adults. Leukapheresis yielded between about 0.94 and 8.9 billion PBMCs per donor. The study at large found these results: Sampling was restricted to blood, and TCR repertoires in tissues likely differ from the TCR repertoires found in blood. Sharing across several donors was observed for roughly 5.4% of naive CD4, under 4% of naive CD8, 2% to 2.5% of memory CD4, and less than 0.45% of memory CD8 clonotypes. Rarefaction of sorted-subset datasets indicated incomplete sequencing despite the large sequencing depth. Compared with non-shared clonotypes, the clonotypes found in all four sorted-subset donors had higher generation probabilities. The genetic and exposure-history diversity represented was limited by the small number of donors. Pairwise subsampling led to the expectation that sequencing depth would affect the degree of clonotype sharing among donors. Naive subsets generally had larger estimated clonotype richness than memory subsets.

CD8 naive samples were CD45RO-negative cells positively selected for CCR7, giving a CD45RA+CCR7+ population that excluded TemRA cells. The donors were healthy, HIV-negative adults who had no recently reported acute infections or vaccinations. Only Caucasian adults living in Nashville, Tennessee, USA were represented among the donors. After blood collection by leukapheresis, PBMCs were isolated using Ficoll-Histopaque density gradient centrifugation and then cryopreserved in the vapor phase of liquid nitrogen. Purity and quantity of every magnetically sorted T cell population were checked by analytical flow cytometry. Genomic DNA was isolated from each sorted fraction and quantified by UV absorbance on a Nanodrop 2000c. With regard to this clone: Its recognized antigen is unknown. Qualities for individual bases were not recorded, and no much larger clone is one base off.

TCR CDR3 regions were amplified from genomic DNA by multiplex PCR using the deep immunoSEQ assay. Extracted genomic DNA from each cell subset was distributed evenly across all wells of several immunoSEQ 96-well plates, and each plate was treated as a replicate. For sorted subsets, about 210 ng of genomic DNA, equivalent to some 33,000 T cell genomes, went into each replicate PCR. Purified libraries were quantified with a Qubit 3.0 fluorometer, sized on a Bioanalyzer 2100, and re-quantified with the KAPA Library Quantification kit. A separate single-read 150-cycle Illumina NextSeq 550 flow cell was used to sequence each immunoSEQ 96-well plate. Concerning the study's data processing: The immunoSEQ output contained only junctional sequences without quality scores, so filtering could not match that applied to full-length reads. To assign V/J genes and CDR3, sequences were annotated against IMGT germline references using PyIR, a Python wrapper for IgBLAST v1.9. Reads were filtered out if the reads had weak V/J assignments (E-value above 1e-6), no CDR3, stop codons, out-of-frame junctions, or ambiguous translated residues. V3J clonotypes were defined by identical inferred V gene, J gene, and CDR3 amino acid sequence. Percentage overlap between repertoires was calculated by dividing the number of shared unique clonotypes by the size of the smaller repertoire. Three approaches were used to assess repertoire richness: RTK rarefaction, the Chao1 estimator, and Recon v2.1 estimates of unobserved clonotypes. Generation probabilities were computed with OLGA for all TCRbeta clonotypes obtained by the gDNA method from a handful of donors. TCRdb stores this immuneACCESS table with in-frame sequences only. Part of the clones is absent; in the studies checked, under half of the shortfall reflects unresolved V genes, and no reason is known for the rest. V, J and clone size reflect that table, while D and trimming were determined from the DNA. The sample contains nearly 2 million clones, approximately 94% of them found a single time. Of the sample, 0.9% to 1.5% is held by the ten largest clones.

This clonotype was obtained from a man aged 18-30 years in good health. The specimen sequenced was naive CD8+ T cells sorted from blood. The sample's cell subset or site label is to be understood as: CD45RA+CCR7+.

The CDR3: CASSSPGQETQYF. The bases read TGTGCCAGCAGCTCCCCAGGGCAAGAGACCCAGTACTTC. The chain joins TRBV7-9 to TRBJ2-5; a weak D assignment points to TRBD1 (5 bases agree). As encoded in the germline V gene (reference sequence), CDR1 is SEHNR while CDR2 is FQNEAQ. The trim is 4 bases for V and 2 bases for J, with a gap of 8 bases between the germline ends. The CDR3 measures 13 amino acids from cysteine to phenylalanine. Only the CDR3 portion is preserved as DNA: 39 bases, with reading frame beginning at the first base. Extended through the reference TRBV7-9 and TRBJ2-5 proteins, this CDR3 yields the full variable domain: DTGVSQNPRHKITKRGQNVTFRCDPISEHNRLYWYRQTLGQGPEFLTYFQNEAQLEKSRLLSDRFSAERPKGSFSTLEIQRTEQGDSAMYLCASSSPGQETQYFGPGTRLLVL.